This is a list of T cell receptor beta chains from one sample in a study of blood T cell repertoires in COVID-19. Here immunoSEQ multiplex PCR was the method, and the copy in TCRdb shows in-frame clones only, minus some. This sample has around 62,000 clones, with around 87% found just once. The sample was peripheral blood. The source is a woman in her fifties or sixties with acute or convalescent COVID-19. CDR3s leave out the opening cysteine and the closing phenylalanine or tryptophan. The order of the fields is CDR3 length, V gene, J gene, CDR3 protein.

len: 11; v_gene: TRBV5-4; j_gene: TRBJ1-1; CDR3aa: ASSFQGNTEAF
len: 15; v_gene: TRBV4-1; j_gene: TRBJ2-4; CDR3aa: ASSQEPELDWSDIQY
len: 15; v_gene: TRBV4-2; j_gene: TRBJ1-2; CDR3aa: ASSQDFTTGGMYGYT
len: 14; v_gene: TRBV3-1/TRBV3-2; j_gene: TRBJ2-5; CDR3aa: ASSQEWGRGVGTQY
len: 13; v_gene: TRBV6-5; j_gene: TRBJ2-5; CDR3aa: ASSRRGRSPETQY
len: 11; v_gene: TRBV5-1; j_gene: TRBJ1-2; CDR3aa: ASSIQHNYGYT
len: 10; v_gene: TRBV28; j_gene: TRBJ1-1; CDR3aa: ASSLIQTEAF
len: 13; v_gene: TRBV11-2; j_gene: TRBJ1-4; CDR3aa: ASSPGTVPNEKLF
len: 11; v_gene: TRBV7-2; j_gene: TRBJ1-2; CDR3aa: ASSPDRGPGYT
len: 14; v_gene: TRBV7-7; j_gene: TRBJ2-5; CDR3aa: ASSLAVAGGLETQY
len: 15; v_gene: TRBV6-2/TRBV6-3; j_gene: TRBJ1-5; CDR3aa: ASSYLLTGGPGQPQH